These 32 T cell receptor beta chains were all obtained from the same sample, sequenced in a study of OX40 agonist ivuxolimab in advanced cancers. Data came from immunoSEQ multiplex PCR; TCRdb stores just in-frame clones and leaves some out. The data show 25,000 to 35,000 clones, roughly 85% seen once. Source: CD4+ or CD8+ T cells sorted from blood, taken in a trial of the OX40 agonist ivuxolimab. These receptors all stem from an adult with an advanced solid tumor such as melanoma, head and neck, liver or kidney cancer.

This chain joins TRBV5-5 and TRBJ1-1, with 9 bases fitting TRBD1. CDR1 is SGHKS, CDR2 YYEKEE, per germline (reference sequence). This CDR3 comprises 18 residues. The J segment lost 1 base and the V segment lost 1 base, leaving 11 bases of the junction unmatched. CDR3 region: CASSLLGGQGLPNTEAFF. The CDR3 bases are TGTGCCAGCAGCTTGTTGGGCGGACAGGGGTTACCGAACACTGAAGCTTTCTTT.

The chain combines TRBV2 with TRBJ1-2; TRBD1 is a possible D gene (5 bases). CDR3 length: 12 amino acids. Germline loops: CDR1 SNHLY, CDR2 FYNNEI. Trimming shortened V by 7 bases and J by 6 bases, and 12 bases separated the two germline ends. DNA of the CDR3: TGTGCCAGCATCAGGCAGGGCCATGGCTACACCTTC. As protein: CASIRQGHGYTF.

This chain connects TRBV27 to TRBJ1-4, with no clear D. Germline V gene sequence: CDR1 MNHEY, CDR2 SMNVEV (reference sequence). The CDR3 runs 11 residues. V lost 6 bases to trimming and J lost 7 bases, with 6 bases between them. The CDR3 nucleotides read TGTGCCAGCAGCCTGGGTGAAAAACTGTTTTTT. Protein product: CASSLGEKLFF.

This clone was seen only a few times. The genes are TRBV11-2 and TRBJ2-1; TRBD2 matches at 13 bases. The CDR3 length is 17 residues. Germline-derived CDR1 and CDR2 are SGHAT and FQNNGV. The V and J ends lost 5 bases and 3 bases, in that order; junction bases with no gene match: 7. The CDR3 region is CASSLGTSGANYNEQFF. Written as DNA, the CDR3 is TGTGCCAGCAGCCTGGGGACTAGCGGGGCTAACTACAATGAGCAGTTCTTC. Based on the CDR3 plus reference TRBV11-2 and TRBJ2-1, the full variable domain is EAGVAQSPRYKIIEKRQSVAFWCNPISGHATLYWYQQILGQGPKLLIQFQNNGVVDDSQLPKDRFSAERLKGVDSTLKIQPAKLEDSAVYLCASSLGTSGANYNEQFFGPGTRLTVL.

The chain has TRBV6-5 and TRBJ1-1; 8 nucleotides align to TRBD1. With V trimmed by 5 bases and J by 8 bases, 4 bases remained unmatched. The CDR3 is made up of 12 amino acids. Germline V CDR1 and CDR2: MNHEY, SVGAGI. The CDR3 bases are TGTGCCAGCAGTCGGGACAGGCAGGAAGCTTTCTTT. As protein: CASSRDRQEAFF.

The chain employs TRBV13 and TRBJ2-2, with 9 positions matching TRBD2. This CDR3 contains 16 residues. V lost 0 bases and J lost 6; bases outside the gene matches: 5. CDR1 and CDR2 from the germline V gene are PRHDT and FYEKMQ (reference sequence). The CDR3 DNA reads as TGTGCCAGCAGCTTAGGCCGAGAGCGGGGGGCCGGGGAGCTGTTTTTT. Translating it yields CASSLGRERGAGELFF.

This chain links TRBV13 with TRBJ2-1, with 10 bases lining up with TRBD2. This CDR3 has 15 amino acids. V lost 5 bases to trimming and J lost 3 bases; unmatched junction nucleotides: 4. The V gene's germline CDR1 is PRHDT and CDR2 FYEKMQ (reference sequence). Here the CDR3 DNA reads TGTGCCAGCAGCCCAAGGACTAGCGGCTACAATGAGCAGTTCTTC. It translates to CASSPRTSGYNEQFF. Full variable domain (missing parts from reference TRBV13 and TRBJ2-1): AAGVIQSPRHLIKEKRETATLKCYPIPRHDTVYWYQQGPGQDPQFLISFYEKMQSDKGSIPDRFSAQQFSDYHSELNMSSLELGDSALYFCASSPRTSGYNEQFFGPGTRLTVL.

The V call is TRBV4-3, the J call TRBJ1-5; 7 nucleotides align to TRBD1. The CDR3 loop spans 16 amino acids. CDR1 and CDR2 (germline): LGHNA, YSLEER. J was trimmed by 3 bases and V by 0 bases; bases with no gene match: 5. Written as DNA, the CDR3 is TGCGCCAGCAGCCAAGATATTGGGACAGTCAATCAGCCCCAGCATTTT. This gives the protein CASSQDIGTVNQPQHF.

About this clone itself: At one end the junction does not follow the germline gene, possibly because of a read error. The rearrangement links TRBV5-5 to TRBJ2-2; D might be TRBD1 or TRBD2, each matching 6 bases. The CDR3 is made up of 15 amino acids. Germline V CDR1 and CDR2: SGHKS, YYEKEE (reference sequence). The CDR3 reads CASSQGYGEAGELFF. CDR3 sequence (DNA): TGCGCCAGCAGCCAGGGGTACGGGGAGGCCGGGGAGCTGTTTTTT.

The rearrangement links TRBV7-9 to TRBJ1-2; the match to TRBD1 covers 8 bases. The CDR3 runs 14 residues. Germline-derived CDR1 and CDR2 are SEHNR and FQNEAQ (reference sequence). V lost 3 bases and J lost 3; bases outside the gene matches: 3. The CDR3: CASSFRTGHYGYTF. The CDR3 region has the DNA TGTGCCAGCAGCTTCAGGACAGGGCACTATGGCTACACCTTC.

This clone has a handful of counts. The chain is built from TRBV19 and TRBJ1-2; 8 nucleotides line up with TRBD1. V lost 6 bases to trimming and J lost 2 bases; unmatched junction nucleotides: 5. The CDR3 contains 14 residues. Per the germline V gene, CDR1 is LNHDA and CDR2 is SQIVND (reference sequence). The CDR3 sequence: CASRQRTGNYGYTF. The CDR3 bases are TGTGCCAGTAGGCAGAGGACAGGGAACTATGGCTACACCTTC.

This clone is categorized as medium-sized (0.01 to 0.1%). CDR3 protein: CASSYQGRTGDEKLFF. CDR3 nucleotide sequence: TGTGCCAGCAGTTACCAAGGGAGGACAGGGGATGAAAAACTGTTTTTT. J is TRBJ1-4 and V is TRBV6-5, with TRBD1 matching over 9 bases. The V gene end was trimmed by 2 bases and the J gene end by 6 bases; junction bases not matched to a gene: 7. The CDR3 consists of 16 residues. The germline V gene encodes CDR1 MNHEY and CDR2 SVGAGI.

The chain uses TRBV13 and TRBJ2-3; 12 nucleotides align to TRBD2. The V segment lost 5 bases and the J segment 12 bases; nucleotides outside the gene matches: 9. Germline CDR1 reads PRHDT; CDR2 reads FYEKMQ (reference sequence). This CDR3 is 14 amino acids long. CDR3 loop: CASSHGTSGSPQYF. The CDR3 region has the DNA TGTGCCAGCAGCCACGGGACTAGCGGGTCCCCCCAGTATTTT.

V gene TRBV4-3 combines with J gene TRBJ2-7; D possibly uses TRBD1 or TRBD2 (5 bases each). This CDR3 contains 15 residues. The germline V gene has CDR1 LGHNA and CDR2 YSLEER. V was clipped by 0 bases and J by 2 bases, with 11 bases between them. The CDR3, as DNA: TGCGCCAGCAGCCAAGACCGGGACGGAACCTACGAGCAGTACTTC. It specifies CASSQDRDGTYEQYF.

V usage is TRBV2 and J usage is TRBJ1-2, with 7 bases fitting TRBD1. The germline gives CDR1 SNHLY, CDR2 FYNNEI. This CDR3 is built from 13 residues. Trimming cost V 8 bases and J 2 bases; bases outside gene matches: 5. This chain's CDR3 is CASHTGANYGYTF. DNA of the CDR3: TGTGCCAGCCATACAGGGGCGAACTATGGCTACACCTTC.

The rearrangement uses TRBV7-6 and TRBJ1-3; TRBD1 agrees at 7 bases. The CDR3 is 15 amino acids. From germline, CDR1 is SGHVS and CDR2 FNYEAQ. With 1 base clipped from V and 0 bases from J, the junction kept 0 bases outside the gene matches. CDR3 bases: TGTGCCAGCAGCTTAGACAGGGGCTCTGGAAACACCATATATTTT. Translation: CASSLDRGSGNTIYF.

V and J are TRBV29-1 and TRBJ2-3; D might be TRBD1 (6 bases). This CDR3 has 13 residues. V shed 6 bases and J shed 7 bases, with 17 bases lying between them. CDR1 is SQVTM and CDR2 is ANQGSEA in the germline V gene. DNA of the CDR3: TGCAGCGTAACAGGGACCTATCTACATACGCAGTATTTT. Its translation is CSVTGTYLHTQYF.

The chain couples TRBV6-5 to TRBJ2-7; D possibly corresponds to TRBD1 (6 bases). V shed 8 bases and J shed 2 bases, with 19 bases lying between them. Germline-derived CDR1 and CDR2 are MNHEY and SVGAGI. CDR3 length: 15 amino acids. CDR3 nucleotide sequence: TGTGCCAGCCGGTTGTGGGACAAGGCGCCCTACGAGCAGTACTTC. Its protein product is CASRLWDKAPYEQYF.

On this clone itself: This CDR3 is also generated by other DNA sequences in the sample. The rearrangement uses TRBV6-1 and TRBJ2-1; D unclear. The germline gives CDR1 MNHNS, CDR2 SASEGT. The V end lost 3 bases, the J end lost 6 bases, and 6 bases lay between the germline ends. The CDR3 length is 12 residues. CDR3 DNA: TGTGCCAGCAGTGATCCCGGCAATGAGCAGTTCTTC. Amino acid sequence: CASSDPGNEQFF.

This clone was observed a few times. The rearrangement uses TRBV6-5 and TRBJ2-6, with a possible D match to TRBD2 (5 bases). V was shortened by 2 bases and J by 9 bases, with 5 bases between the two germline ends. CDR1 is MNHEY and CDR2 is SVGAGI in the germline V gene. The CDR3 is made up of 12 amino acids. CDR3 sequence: CASSYRDNVLTF. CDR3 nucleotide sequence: TGTGCCAGCAGTTACCGGGACAACGTCCTGACTTTC.

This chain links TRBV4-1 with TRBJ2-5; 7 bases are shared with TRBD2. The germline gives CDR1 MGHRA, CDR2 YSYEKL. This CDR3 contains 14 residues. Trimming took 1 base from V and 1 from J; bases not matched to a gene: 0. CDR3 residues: CASSQVAGQETQYF. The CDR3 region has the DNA TGCGCCAGCAGCCAAGTAGCGGGCCAAGAGACCCAGTACTTC.

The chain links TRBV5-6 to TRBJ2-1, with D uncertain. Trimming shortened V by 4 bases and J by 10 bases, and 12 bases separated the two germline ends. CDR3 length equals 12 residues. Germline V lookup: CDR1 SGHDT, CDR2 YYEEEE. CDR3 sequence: CASSTEVREQFF. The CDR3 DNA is TGTGCCAGCAGCACGGAAGTGAGGGAGCAGTTCTTC.

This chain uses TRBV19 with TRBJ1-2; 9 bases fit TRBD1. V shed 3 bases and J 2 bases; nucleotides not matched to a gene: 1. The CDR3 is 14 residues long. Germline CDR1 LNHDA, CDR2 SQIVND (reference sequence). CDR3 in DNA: TGTGCCAGTAGTATGGACAGGGGCAACTATGGCTACACCTTC. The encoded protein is CASSMDRGNYGYTF.

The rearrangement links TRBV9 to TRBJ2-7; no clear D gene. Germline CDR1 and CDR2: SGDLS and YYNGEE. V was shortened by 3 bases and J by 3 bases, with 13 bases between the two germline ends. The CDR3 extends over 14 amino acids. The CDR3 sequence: CASSAPTASYEQYF. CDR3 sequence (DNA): TGTGCCAGCAGCGCCCCGACGGCAAGCTACGAGCAGTACTTC.

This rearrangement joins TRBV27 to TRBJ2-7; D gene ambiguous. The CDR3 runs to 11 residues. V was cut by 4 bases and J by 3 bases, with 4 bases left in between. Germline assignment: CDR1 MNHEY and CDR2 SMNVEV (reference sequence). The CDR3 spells CASSWGYEQYF. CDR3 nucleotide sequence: TGTGCCAGCAGTTGGGGCTACGAGCAGTACTTC.

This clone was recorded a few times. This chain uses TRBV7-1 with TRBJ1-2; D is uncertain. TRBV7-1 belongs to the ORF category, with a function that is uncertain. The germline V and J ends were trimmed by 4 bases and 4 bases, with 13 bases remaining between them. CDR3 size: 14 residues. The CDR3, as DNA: TGTGCCAGCAGCTTGACGCCAGGCCGCTATGGCTACACCTTC. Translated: CASSLTPGRYGYTF.

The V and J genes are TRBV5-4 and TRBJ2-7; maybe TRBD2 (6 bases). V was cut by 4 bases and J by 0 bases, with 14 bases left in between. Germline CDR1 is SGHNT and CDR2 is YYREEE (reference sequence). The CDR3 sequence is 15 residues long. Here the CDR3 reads CASSGGTSSSYEQYF. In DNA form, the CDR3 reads TGTGCCAGCAGCGGCGGGACCTCAAGCTCCTACGAGCAGTACTTC.

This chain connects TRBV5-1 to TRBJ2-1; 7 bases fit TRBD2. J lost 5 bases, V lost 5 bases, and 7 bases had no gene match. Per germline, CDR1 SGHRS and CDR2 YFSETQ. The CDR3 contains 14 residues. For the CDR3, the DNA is TGCGCCAGCAGTTCCAGCGGGGTACACAATGAGCAGTTCTTC. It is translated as CASSSSGVHNEQFF.

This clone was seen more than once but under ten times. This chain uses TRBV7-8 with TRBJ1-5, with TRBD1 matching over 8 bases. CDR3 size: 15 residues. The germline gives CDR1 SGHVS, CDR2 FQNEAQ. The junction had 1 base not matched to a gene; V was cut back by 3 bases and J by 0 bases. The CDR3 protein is CASSLGTGSNQPQHF. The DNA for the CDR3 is TGTGCCAGCAGCTTGGGGACAGGTAGCAATCAGCCCCAGCATTTT.

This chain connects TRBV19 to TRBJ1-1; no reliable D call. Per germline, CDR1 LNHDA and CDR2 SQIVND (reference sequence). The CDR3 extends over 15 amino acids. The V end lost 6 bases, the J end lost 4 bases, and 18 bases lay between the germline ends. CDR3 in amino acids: CASRRPRGSFTEAFF. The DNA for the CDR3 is TGTGCCAGTAGGAGACCTAGAGGGAGCTTCACTGAAGCTTTCTTT.

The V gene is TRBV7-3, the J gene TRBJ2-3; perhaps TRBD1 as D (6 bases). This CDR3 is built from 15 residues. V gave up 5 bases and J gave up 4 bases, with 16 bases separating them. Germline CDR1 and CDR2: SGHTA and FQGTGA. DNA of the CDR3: TGTGCCAGCAGCCAAAGGGTGGGGGCGCCAGATACGCAGTATTTT. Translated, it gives CASSQRVGAPDTQYF.

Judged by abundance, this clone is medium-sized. The CDR3 DNA reads as TGTGCCAGCAGTGACCGGGACAGTTTCTACGAGCAGTACTTC. It specifies CASSDRDSFYEQYF. The chain combines TRBV6-1 with TRBJ2-7, with 7 nucleotides matching TRBD1. This CDR3 region has 14 residues. CDR1 is MNHNS and CDR2 is SASEGT in the germline V gene. J gave up 3 bases and V 3 bases, and 5 bases lay outside the gene matches.